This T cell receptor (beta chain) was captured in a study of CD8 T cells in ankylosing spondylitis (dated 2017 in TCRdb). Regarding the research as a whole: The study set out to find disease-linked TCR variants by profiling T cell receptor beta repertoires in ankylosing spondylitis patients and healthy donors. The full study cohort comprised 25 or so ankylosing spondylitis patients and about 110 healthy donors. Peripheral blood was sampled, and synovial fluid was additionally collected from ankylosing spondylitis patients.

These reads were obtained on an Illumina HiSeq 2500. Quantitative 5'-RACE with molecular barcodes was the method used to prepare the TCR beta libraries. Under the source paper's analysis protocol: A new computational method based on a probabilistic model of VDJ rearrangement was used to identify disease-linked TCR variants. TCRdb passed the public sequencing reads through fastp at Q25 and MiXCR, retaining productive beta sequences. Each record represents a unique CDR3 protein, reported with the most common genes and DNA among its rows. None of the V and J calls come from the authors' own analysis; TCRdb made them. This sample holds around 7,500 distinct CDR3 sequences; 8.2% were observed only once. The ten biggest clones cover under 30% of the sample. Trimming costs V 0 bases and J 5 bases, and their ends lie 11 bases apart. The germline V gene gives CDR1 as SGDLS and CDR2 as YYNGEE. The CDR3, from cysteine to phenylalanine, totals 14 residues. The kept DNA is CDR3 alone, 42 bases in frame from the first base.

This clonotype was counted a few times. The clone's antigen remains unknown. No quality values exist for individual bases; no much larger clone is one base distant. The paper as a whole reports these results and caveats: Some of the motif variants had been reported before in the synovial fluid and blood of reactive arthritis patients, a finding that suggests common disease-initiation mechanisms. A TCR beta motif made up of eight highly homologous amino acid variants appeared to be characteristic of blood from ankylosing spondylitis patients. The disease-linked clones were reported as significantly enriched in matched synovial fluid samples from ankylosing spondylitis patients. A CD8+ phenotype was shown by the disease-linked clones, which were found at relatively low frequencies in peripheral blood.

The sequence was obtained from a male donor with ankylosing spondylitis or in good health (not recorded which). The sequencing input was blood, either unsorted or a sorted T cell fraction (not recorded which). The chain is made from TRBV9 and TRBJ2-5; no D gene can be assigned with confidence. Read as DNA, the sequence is TGTGCCAGCAGCGTAGCGAATAGCCGGGAGACCCAGTACTTC. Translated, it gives CASSVANSRETQYF. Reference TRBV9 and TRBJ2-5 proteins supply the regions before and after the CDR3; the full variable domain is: DSGVTQTPKHLITATGQRVTLRCSPRSGDLSVYWYQQSLDQGLQFLIQYYNGEERAKGNILERFSAQQFPDLHSELNLSSLELGDSALYFCASSVANSRETQYFGPGTRLLVL.